This T cell receptor (beta chain) was sequenced in a study of human T cells and chemical hapten exposure (TCRdb year 2021). In the study overall: For sensitization, 2% DPC in acetone was applied to a roughly 2 cm by roughly 2 cm area of upper inner arm skin. Roughly 30 alopecia patients provided blood for TCR sequencing at one to four time points (pre-sensitization, 2, 6 and 24 weeks). Blood samples were taken from patients before sensitization (week 0) and then at 2, 6 and about 24 weeks after DPC sensitization. Patch tests used Finn chambers with 0.01% DPC on the upper back, scored after 6 days by International Contact Dermatitis Research Group standards. Libraries were pooled for sequencing, and variation in per-sample TCR yields was attributed mainly to small differences in library volumes within the pool. Peripheral blood TCR repertoire changes were tracked in vivo in alopecia patients during primary and secondary sensitization to the hapten diphenylcyclopropenone (DPC). Alopecia areata with under or over 50% scalp involvement, alopecia totalis and alopecia universalis were represented in the patient cohort, which was mostly female. Weekly therapeutic DPC doses were additionally applied to the scalp of patients throughout the approximately 24-week study period. On the study overall, not on this receptor specifically: The number of TCRs above 1 in 1000 frequency did not change with DPC sensitization; there was no evidence of global repertoire structure alterations. After repeated subsampling, the strength of the expansion versus patch-test correlation and the threshold at which it became significant changed. The number of PT1 expanded TCRs positively correlated with patch test score, significant at thresholds 8, 16 and 32 but not 4. Significantly more large CDR3 similarity clusters were formed by expanded TCRs than by pre-sensitization or healthy control sets, consistent with antigen-driven responses. Because every patient had alopecia, a presumed autoimmune disease, the patients' immune response might differ from that of healthy individuals.

V and J are truncated by 5 bases and 7 bases respectively, leaving an intervening sequence of 18 bases. Measured from the cysteine to the phenylalanine, the CDR3 is 15 residues long. Kept here is only the CDR3 DNA, which spans 45 bases and is read in frame from base 1. The library was produced with RACE. The listed sequencing device is NextSeq 500. Library preparation attached unique molecular identifiers to individual cDNA molecules for quantitative, reproducible TCR counting. Both TCR alpha and TCR beta chains were sequenced from each blood RNA sample. Concerning the study's data processing: The median number of TCRs per sample was 95,638, ranging from about 23,224 to 690,600. V, J and CDR3 annotation of the TCR reads was carried out using the Decombinator software suite. Every sample was subsampled to the same number of TCRs (28,000) for the PS versus PT1 abundance plots. Expanded TCRs were defined as absent before sensitization and observed at least eight times at the 2-week time point. In TCRdb, the public reads were trimmed at Q25 with fastp and aligned with MiXCR, with productive beta chains retained. Under each unique CDR3 protein, matching rows form one entry showing the most common genes and DNA. TCRdb's processing, not the authors' own work, is the source of the V and J calls. Counted in this sample were just over 80,000 distinct CDR3 sequences; around 11% of them appeared once. The ten largest make up approximately 4.4% of the sample.

The time point label, as the study defines it: patch test 1, 2 weeks after DPC sensitization. The sample's treatment or condition label, decoded: therapeutic diphenylcyclopropenone sensitization with weekly scalp DPC. At each patch-test visit, blood was drawn before the patch test was applied. Patients were considered eligible if aged 18 to 70, diagnosed with alopecia and deemed suitable for DPC therapy, and patients were excluded if pregnant. Total RNA was isolated from unfractionated whole blood collected in Tempus Blood RNA tubes. This clonotype was detected a few times. What this receptor recognizes is not known. It has no much larger one-base neighbor in the sample; base qualities were not kept.

The sample here was whole blood, taken in connection with sensitization to the hapten diphenylcyclopropenone (DPC). This clonotype was obtained from a woman in her fifties or sixties with alopecia areata. Some clones in this sample may be carry-over from other donors' samples. The sequence links TRBV12-3 or TRBV12-4 to TRBJ1-3, with TRBD1 as a weak D call on 5 bases. Here is the DNA: TGTGCCAGCAGTCCGGGGGACTCTCGGTGGAACACCATATATTTT. It encodes CASSPGDSRWNTIYF.